The clone carrying this T cell receptor beta chain appeared a few times. Its antigen is not known. TCRdb reprocessed the 5' RACE reads via MiXCR and lists one record per CDR3 protein. This sample has 700,000 or so distinct CDR3 sequences, with around a fifth found just once. Between the trimmed V and J ends, which lost 1 base and 8 bases, there was a span of 16 bases. Germline-derived CDR1 and CDR2 are LGHNA and YSLEER. The CDR3 is 15 amino acids. This record comes from a study of CD8 T cells in ankylosing spondylitis. Notes on the study in general: Among TCR beta sequences, a motif of roughly 8 highly homologous variants appeared characteristic of ankylosing spondylitis blood.

Sequenced: blood, either unsorted or a sorted T cell fraction (not recorded which). The rearrangement links TRBV4-3 to TRBJ2-3, with a weak D call TRBD2 (6 bases). This TCR came from a male donor with ankylosing spondylitis. The CDR3 spells CASSQGKGAGGTQYF. The CDR3 coding sequence is TGCGCCAGCAGCCAAGGAAAAGGGGCCGGGGGTACGCAGTATTTT.